These T cell receptor beta chains were read from a single sample in a study of blood T cell repertoires in COVID-19. Assay: immunoSEQ multiplex PCR; the TCRdb copy retains only in-frame clones and omits some. The sample has some 150,000 clones, 70% to 90% seen once. Sequencing was carried out using peripheral blood. The origin of the receptors is a woman aged 70-85 years with acute or convalescent COVID-19. Both conserved end residues are part of each CDR3. The order of the fields is clone size, V gene, D gene, J gene, CDR3 protein, CDR3 DNA. The D gene is left open where the match is weak. Some rows have no size entry. The others give once, few or many, or a class for an expanded clone.

.	TRBV30	.	TRBJ1-2	CAWSAQGPYGYTF	TGTGCCTGGAGCGCACAGGGTCCCTATGGCTACACCTTC
.	TRBV5-5	.	TRBJ1-2	CASSLVTGLNGYTF	TGTGCCAGCAGCTTGGTCACGGGACTCAATGGCTACACCTTC
.	TRBV2	TRBD1	TRBJ1-4	CASSSDRASLKLFF	TGTGCCAGCAGCTCGGACAGGGCCTCTTTAAAACTGTTTTTT
.	TRBV7-9	.	TRBJ2-3	CASSLGLGASTDTQYF	TGTGCCAGCAGCTTAGGTCTAGGGGCTAGCACAGATACGCAGTATTTT
.	TRBV4-1	.	TRBJ2-5	CASSRTAQETQYF	TGCGCCAGCAGCAGGACAGCTCAAGAGACCCAGTACTTC
.	TRBV7-2	.	TRBJ1-4	CASRTLGMANEKLFF	TGTGCCAGCAGAACGCTCGGGATGGCTAATGAAAAACTGTTTTTT
.	TRBV2	TRBD1	TRBJ1-4	CASSMPGQNEKLFF	TGTGCCAGCAGCATGCCGGGACAGAATGAAAAACTGTTTTTT
.	TRBV24-1	TRBD1	TRBJ2-1	CATSDTGTGNNEQFF	TGTGCCACCAGTGATACCGGGACAGGGAACAATGAGCAGTTCTTC
once	TRBV6-5	TRBD1	TRBJ2-3	CASEGASTDTQYF	TGTGCCAGCGAGGGGGCCAGCACAGATACGCAGTATTTT
once	TRBV2	.	TRBJ1-2	CASSEQNYGYTF	TGTGCCAGCAGTGAACAGAACTATGGCTACACCTTC
.	TRBV6-2/TRBV6-3	TRBD2	TRBJ2-1	CASSRTSGAQWRFF	TGTGCCAGCAGCAGGACTAGCGGGGCCCAGTGGCGGTTCTTC
few	TRBV11-2	.	TRBJ1-3	CASSLHHSSGNTIYF	TGTGCCAGCAGCTTACATCACAGCTCTGGAAACACCATATATTTT
.	TRBV7-6	.	TRBJ1-3	CASSLESAGGAGNTIYF	TGTGCCAGCAGCTTAGAATCGGCGGGGGGCGCTGGAAACACCATATATTTT
.	TRBV6-1	TRBD1	TRBJ1-5	CASSEQGAWQPQHF	TGTGCCAGCAGTGAGCAGGGGGCATGGCAGCCCCAGCATTTT
few	TRBV5-1	.	TRBJ2-5	CASRPETSAQYF	TGCGCCAGCAGGCCGGAGACGTCGGCCCAGTACTTC
.	TRBV18	.	TRBJ1-3	CASSPQGVLSGNTIYF	TGTGCCAGCTCACCACAGGGGGTCCTCTCTGGAAACACCATATATTTT
.	TRBV4-1	TRBD2	TRBJ2-5	CASSQSLAGEETQYF	TGCGCCAGCAGCCAATCGCTAGCGGGGGAAGAGACCCAGTACTTC
.	TRBV7-8	TRBD2	TRBJ2-1	CASSLVGPLADEQFF	TGTGCCAGCAGCTTAGTAGGGCCACTAGCGGATGAGCAGTTCTTC
once	TRBV4-3	.	TRBJ2-7	CASSQEVQAGNEQYF	TGCGCCAGCAGCCAAGAGGTACAGGCGGGGAACGAGCAGTACTTC
.	TRBV18	.	TRBJ1-6	CASSPGLESPLHF	TGTGCCAGCTCACCGGGACTAGAATCACCCCTCCACTTT
.	TRBV20-1	.	TRBJ2-5	CIPSGRAQYF	TGCATCCCCTCCGGGCGGGCCCAGTACTTC
.	TRBV6-1	.	TRBJ1-4	CASSDLRGAGPSGREKLFF	TGTGCCAGCAGTGACCTACGGGGGGCCGGGCCGTCGGGACGTGAAAAACTGTTTTTT
.	TRBV5-8	.	TRBJ2-7	CASSLDPRLHEQYF	TGTGCCAGCAGCTTGGATCCCAGGCTTCACGAGCAGTACTTC
.	TRBV28	TRBD1	TRBJ1-2	CASSLLPGQGLGYTF	TGTGCCAGCAGTTTGCTACCGGGACAGGGACTTGGCTACACCTTC
.	TRBV18	TRBD1	TRBJ1-1	CASSPQTGDTEAFF	TGTGCCAGCTCACCACAGACAGGGGACACTGAAGCTTTCTTT
.	TRBV7-9	.	TRBJ1-1	CASSRGGARSEAFF	TGTGCCAGCAGCCGAGGGGGGGCAAGGAGTGAAGCTTTCTTT
.	TRBV4-1	TRBD1	TRBJ1-2	CASSSLRGQTYTF	TGCGCCAGCAGCTCCTTAAGGGGACAGACCTACACCTTC
.	TRBV5-1	.	TRBJ2-2	CASSLSSYTGELFF	TGCGCCAGCAGCTTAAGCTCCTACACCGGGGAGCTGTTTTTT